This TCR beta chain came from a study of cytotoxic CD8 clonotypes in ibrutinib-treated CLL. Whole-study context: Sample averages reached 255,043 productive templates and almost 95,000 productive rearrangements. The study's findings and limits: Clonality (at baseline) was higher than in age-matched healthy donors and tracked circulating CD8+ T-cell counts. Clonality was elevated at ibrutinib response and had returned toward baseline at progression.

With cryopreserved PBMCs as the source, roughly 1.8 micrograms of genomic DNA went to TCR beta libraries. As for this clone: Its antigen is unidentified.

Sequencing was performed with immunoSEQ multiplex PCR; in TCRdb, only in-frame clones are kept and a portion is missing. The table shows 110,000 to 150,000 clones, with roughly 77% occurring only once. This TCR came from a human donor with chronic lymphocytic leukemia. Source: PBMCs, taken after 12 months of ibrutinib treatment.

The DNA for the CDR3 is TGTGCCAGCAGTTACCTCTATAATTCACCCCTCCACTTT. Protein product: CASSYLYNSPLHF. J is TRBJ1-6 and V is TRBV6-6; D uncertain. The CDR3 totals 13 residues. Germline CDR1 and CDR2: MNHNY and SVGAGI (reference sequence). The V gene lost 2 bases and the J gene lost 3 bases, with 2 bases spanning the gap.